A selection of T cell receptor beta chains follows, all from one sample in a study of technical replicates of blood from a few donors. Sequencing was performed with immunoSEQ multiplex PCR; in TCRdb, only in-frame clones are kept and a portion is missing. Among approximately 76,000 clones listed, 65% to 90% were seen once. Specimen: PBMCs. The receptor set was obtained from a human donor in good health. Some clones in this sample may be carry-over from other donors' samples. The CDR3 runs from the conserved cysteine through the conserved F or W. The D gene is left open where the match is weak. The size entry is marked missing in some rows and otherwise reads once, few, many or a size class.

v_call,d_call,clone_size,j_call,cdr3_nt,cdr3_aa
TRBV30,NA,once,TRBJ2-7,TGTGCCTGGAGTGTACTATCCGAGCAGTACTTC,CAWSVLSEQYF
TRBV19,NA,NA,TRBJ1-1,TGTGCCAGTATCCCCCCAAAGGGACTGACTAACACTGAAGCTTTCTTT,CASIPPKGLTNTEAFF
TRBV4-3,TRBD2,NA,TRBJ2-3,TGCGCCAGCAGCCCGCTAGCGGGAGACGTAGATACGCAGTATTTT,CASSPLAGDVDTQYF
TRBV7-9,NA,once,TRBJ2-2,TGTGCCAGCACCCCAATGGTGGGGGGGCCCGGGGAGCTGTTTTTT,CASTPMVGGPGELFF
TRBV5-4,NA,NA,TRBJ1-4,TGTGCCAGCAGCCTCCGTAATGAAAAACTGTTTTTT,CASSLRNEKLFF
TRBV27,NA,NA,TRBJ2-7,TGTGCCAGCAGTTTATCGAGTCCTAGCTCCTACGAGCAGTACTTC,CASSLSSPSSYEQYF
TRBV9,TRBD2,NA,TRBJ2-2,TGTGCCAGCAGCGTAAGACTAGCGGGAGGGCCAGCCGGGGAGCTGTTTTTT,CASSVRLAGGPAGELFF
TRBV7-9,NA,NA,TRBJ1-2,TGTGCCAGCAGCTTCGGACCCTCAGGCAGGGAGGACTATGGCTACACCTTC,CASSFGPSGREDYGYTF
TRBV10-3,TRBD1,few,TRBJ1-2,TGTGCCATCAGCAGCACAGGGGCTGGTGGCTACACCTTC,CAISSTGAGGYTF
TRBV6-4,NA,NA,TRBJ1-1,TGTGCCAGCAGCCCGACAGGACTTCGGAACACTGAAGCTTTCTTT,CASSPTGLRNTEAFF
TRBV5-6,NA,few,TRBJ2-1,TGTGCCAGCAGCTTGAGGAGGAACTACAATGAGCAGTTCTTC,CASSLRRNYNEQFF
TRBV7-9,NA,NA,TRBJ2-1,TGTGCCAGCAAAATGACGGGAATCTACAATGAGCAGTTCTTC,CASKMTGIYNEQFF
TRBV5-4,TRBD2,NA,TRBJ2-7,TGTGCCAGCAGCCGGCGGGCTAGCGGGATCGGGGTCTACGAGCAGTACTTC,CASSRRASGIGVYEQYF
TRBV25-1,NA,many,TRBJ2-1,TGTGCCAGCAGTGAAAGGGGTAATGAGCAGTTCTTC,CASSERGNEQFF
TRBV4-3,TRBD1,NA,TRBJ1-5,TGCGCCAGCAGCGTAGACAGGGGCGGTCAGCCCCAGCATTTT,CASSVDRGGQPQHF
TRBV25-1,NA,NA,TRBJ2-3,TGTGCCAGCAGTGAAATCGTCGCAGATACGCAGTATTTT,CASSEIVADTQYF
TRBV12-5,NA,once,TRBJ2-1,TGTGCTAGTGGTTTGGCCATGAGTTACAATGAGCAGTTCTTC,CASGLAMSYNEQFF
TRBV7-9,TRBD2,NA,TRBJ2-3,TGTGCCAGCAGCTCACTAGCGGGAGCAGATACGCAGTATTTT,CASSSLAGADTQYF
TRBV7-9,NA,NA,TRBJ1-2,TGTGCCAGCAGCTTAAATCCCGGGGGCTACACCTTC,CASSLNPGGYTF
TRBV18,NA,NA,TRBJ2-5,TGTGCCAGCTCACCAGACCGGGGGGCCCGGGAGACCCAGTACTTC,CASSPDRGARETQYF
TRBV27,TRBD1,once,TRBJ2-4,TGTGCCAGCAGTCCGGGACAGGGACTAGCCAAAAACATTCAGTACTTC,CASSPGQGLAKNIQYF
TRBV12-5,NA,NA,TRBJ1-4,TGTGCTAGTGGTTTGGGACGGAGTAATGAAAAACTGTTTTTT,CASGLGRSNEKLFF
TRBV5-4,NA,NA,TRBJ1-1,TGTGCCAGCAGCTTGGAGGTGACACAGAACACTGAAGCTTTCTTT,CASSLEVTQNTEAFF
TRBV2,NA,NA,TRBJ2-1,TGTGCCAGCAGGGGGGCGGCAACTTACAATGAGCAGTTCTTC,CASRGAATYNEQFF
TRBV6-5,TRBD1,NA,TRBJ1-1,TGTGCCAGCAGCAGACAGGGGGCATACACTGAAGCTTTCTTT,CASSRQGAYTEAFF
TRBV7-2,TRBD2,NA,TRBJ2-3,TGTGCCAGCAGCTTAATCCTACTAGCGGGAGACACAGATACGCAGTATTTT,CASSLILLAGDTDTQYF
TRBV7-2,TRBD2,NA,TRBJ2-7,TGTGCCAGCAGCTTACGACTAGCGGGAGGCTACGAGCAGTACTTC,CASSLRLAGGYEQYF
TRBV7-9,NA,NA,TRBJ1-2,TGTGCCAGCAGCGACAGAACTGGCTACACCTTC,CASSDRTGYTF
TRBV4-1,NA,NA,TRBJ2-5,TGCGCCAGCAGCCAAGAAAACAGAGAACAAGAGACCCAGTACTTC,CASSQENREQETQYF
TRBV18,NA,few,TRBJ1-3,TGTGCCAGCTCACCCCAGGGAGGCTTCGAAGGAAACACCATATATTTT,CASSPQGGFEGNTIYF
TRBV5-4,TRBD2,NA,TRBJ2-1,TGTGCCAGCAGCTTCGGAACTAGCGGGCGACCTGAGCAGTTCTTC,CASSFGTSGRPEQFF
TRBV7-9,TRBD2,NA,TRBJ2-5,TGTGCCAGCAGCTTAGTTGTAGCGGGAGGGGCAGAGACCCAGTACTTC,CASSLVVAGGAETQYF
TRBV7-8,NA,NA,TRBJ2-7,TGTGCCAGCAGCTTAGGGACTCTCTACGAGCAGTACTTC,CASSLGTLYEQYF
TRBV7-2,NA,NA,TRBJ1-2,TGTGCCAGCAGCTTAATGGGTGCAGGGGCCAGCTATGGCTACACCTTC,CASSLMGAGASYGYTF
TRBV9,NA,NA,TRBJ1-2,TGTGCCAGCAGCGTAGAGCTGGGAGGCTATGGCTACACCTTC,CASSVELGGYGYTF
TRBV14,NA,few,TRBJ2-7,TGTGCCAGCAGCTCCCTCAAAGAGCGCTCTTACGAGCAGTACTTC,CASSSLKERSYEQYF
TRBV10-3,NA,NA,TRBJ1-2,TGTGCCATCAGTGGGCCGTCGGCAGGGGTGAATGGCTACACCTTC,CAISGPSAGVNGYTF
TRBV5-6,NA,few,TRBJ2-7,TGTGCCAGCAGCCAGACAGGATCCTACGAGCAGTACTTC,CASSQTGSYEQYF
TRBV30,NA,NA,TRBJ2-1,TGTGCGGCGACTAGTAGGCGTAATGAGCAGTTCTTC,CAATSRRNEQFF
TRBV5-4,NA,NA,TRBJ2-7,TGTGCCAGCAGCTCTGCGTACGAGCAGTACTTC,CASSSAYEQYF
TRBV4-3,TRBD2,few,TRBJ2-1,TGCGCCAGCAGCCAAGGAGCGGGAGGCTGGGATGAGCAGTTCTTC,CASSQGAGGWDEQFF
TRBV5-4,TRBD1,NA,TRBJ2-7,TGTGCCAGCAGCTCCCGACAGGGGGCGCGGGACGAGCAGTACTTC,CASSSRQGARDEQYF
TRBV7-6,TRBD1,NA,TRBJ2-7,TGTGCCAGCAGCTCCCCGTGGGACAGGCCGCTCGAGCAGTACTTC,CASSSPWDRPLEQYF
TRBV14,NA,NA,TRBJ2-1,TGTGCCAGCAGCTCAACGGGGGGCCTCGCGGAGCAGTTCTTC,CASSSTGGLAEQFF
TRBV7-2,TRBD1,NA,TRBJ2-2,TGTGCCAGCAGCCTTCCGGGACAGGGGGACCCGTGGGGAACCGGGGAGCTGTTTTTT,CASSLPGQGDPWGTGELFF
TRBV7-2,NA,NA,TRBJ2-2,TGTGCCAGCAGCCTGGGGAGCGGGGAGCTGTTTTTT,CASSLGSGELFF
TRBV6-1,NA,NA,TRBJ1-1,TGTGCCAGCAGGGCGGGTAGGATGAACACTGAAGCTTTCTTT,CASRAGRMNTEAFF
TRBV4-2,NA,NA,TRBJ1-4,TGTGCCAGCAGCCACGGGTCGGACAGCCTTAATGAAAAACTGTTTTTT,CASSHGSDSLNEKLFF
TRBV6-1,NA,NA,TRBJ1-4,TGTGCCAGCAGTGCCCGGGACGCGGGGGAAAAACTGTTTTTT,CASSARDAGEKLFF
TRBV5-1,TRBD1,NA,TRBJ2-3,TGCGCCAGCAGTCGGGACAGTCAGGATACGCAGTATTTT,CASSRDSQDTQYF
TRBV20-1,NA,NA,TRBJ1-2,TGCAGTGCTGGCATGGTCTATGGCTACACCTTC,CSAGMVYGYTF
TRBV4-3,TRBD2,NA,TRBJ2-2,TGCGCCAGCAGCCGGGGGGCAGCGGGAGGCAACACCGGGGAGCTGTTTTTT,CASSRGAAGGNTGELFF
TRBV7-2,NA,NA,TRBJ1-1,TGTGCCAGCAGCTCAAAGGGGGGGCGAACTGAAGCTTTCTTT,CASSSKGGRTEAFF
TRBV13,TRBD2,NA,TRBJ2-1,TGTGCCAGCAGCTCCACGGGGGGTTCCTACAATGAGCAGTTCTTC,CASSSTGGSYNEQFF
TRBV6-9,NA,NA,TRBJ2-5,TGTGCCAGAATACAAGAGACCCAGTACTTC,CARIQETQYF
TRBV7-9,NA,few,TRBJ1-3,TGTGCCAGCAGCCCCCCCCCGAGGGTTGGAAACACCATATATTTT,CASSPPPRVGNTIYF
TRBV5-6,TRBD2,NA,TRBJ2-3,TGTGCCAGCAGTTCAGGACTAGCGGGCACAGATACGCAGTATTTT,CASSSGLAGTDTQYF
TRBV18,NA,NA,TRBJ2-2,TGTGCCAGCTCACCGCCCGGGGGGCGTACCGGGGAGCTGTTTTTT,CASSPPGGRTGELFF
TRBV7-2,TRBD2,few,TRBJ2-3,TGTGCCAGCAGCTCACTAGCGGGGGCCCCAGATACGCAGTATTTT,CASSSLAGAPDTQYF
TRBV5-6,TRBD1,NA,TRBJ1-4,TGTGCCAGCACCGAGACAGGGGGGACGCCTAATGAAAAACTGTTTTTT,CASTETGGTPNEKLFF